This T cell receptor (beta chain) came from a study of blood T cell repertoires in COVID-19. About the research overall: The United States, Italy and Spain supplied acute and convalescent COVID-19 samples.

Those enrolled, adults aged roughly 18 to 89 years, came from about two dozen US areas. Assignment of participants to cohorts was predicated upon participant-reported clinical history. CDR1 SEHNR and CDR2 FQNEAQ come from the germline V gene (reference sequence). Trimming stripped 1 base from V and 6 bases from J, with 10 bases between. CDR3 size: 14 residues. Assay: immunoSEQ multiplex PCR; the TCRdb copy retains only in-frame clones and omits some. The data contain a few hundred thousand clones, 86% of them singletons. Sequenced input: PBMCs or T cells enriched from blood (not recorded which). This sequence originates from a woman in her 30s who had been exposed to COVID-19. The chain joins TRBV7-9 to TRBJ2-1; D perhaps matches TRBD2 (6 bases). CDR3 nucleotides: TGTGCCAGCAGCTTAGGGGGGGAAGTCAATGAGCAGTTCTTC. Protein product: CASSLGGEVNEQFF.